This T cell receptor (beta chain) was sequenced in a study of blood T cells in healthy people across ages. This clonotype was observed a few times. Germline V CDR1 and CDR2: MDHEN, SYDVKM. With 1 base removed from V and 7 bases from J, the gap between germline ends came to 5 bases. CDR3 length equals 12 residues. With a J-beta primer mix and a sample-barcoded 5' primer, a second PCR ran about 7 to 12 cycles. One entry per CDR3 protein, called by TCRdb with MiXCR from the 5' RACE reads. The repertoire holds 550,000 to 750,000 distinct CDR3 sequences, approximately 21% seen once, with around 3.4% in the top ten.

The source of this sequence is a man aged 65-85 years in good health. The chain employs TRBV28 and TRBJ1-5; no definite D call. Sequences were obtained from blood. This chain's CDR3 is CASSLLYQPQHF. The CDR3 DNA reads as TGTGCCAGCAGTTTATTATACCAGCCCCAGCATTTT.